This T cell receptor beta chain appears in the sequencing data of a study of T cell changes during pregnancy in multiple sclerosis. The CDR3 covers 14 residues. The germline V and J ends were trimmed by 0 bases and 1 base, with 7 bases remaining between them. CDR1 is SGHRS and CDR2 is YFSETQ in the germline V gene. Sequenced by immunoSEQ multiplex PCR; TCRdb stores in-frame clones only, minus some. The sample yields tens of thousands of clones, roughly 92% seen once. The V gene is TRBV5-1, the J gene TRBJ1-1; D unresolved. The specimen was peripheral blood, collected after pregnancy. The receptor was isolated from a female donor in good health, enrolled as a control in a pregnancy study. This CDR3 reads CASSLAPGNTEAFF. The CDR3 DNA sequence: TGCGCCAGCAGCTTGGCACCCGGGAACACTGAAGCTTTCTTT.